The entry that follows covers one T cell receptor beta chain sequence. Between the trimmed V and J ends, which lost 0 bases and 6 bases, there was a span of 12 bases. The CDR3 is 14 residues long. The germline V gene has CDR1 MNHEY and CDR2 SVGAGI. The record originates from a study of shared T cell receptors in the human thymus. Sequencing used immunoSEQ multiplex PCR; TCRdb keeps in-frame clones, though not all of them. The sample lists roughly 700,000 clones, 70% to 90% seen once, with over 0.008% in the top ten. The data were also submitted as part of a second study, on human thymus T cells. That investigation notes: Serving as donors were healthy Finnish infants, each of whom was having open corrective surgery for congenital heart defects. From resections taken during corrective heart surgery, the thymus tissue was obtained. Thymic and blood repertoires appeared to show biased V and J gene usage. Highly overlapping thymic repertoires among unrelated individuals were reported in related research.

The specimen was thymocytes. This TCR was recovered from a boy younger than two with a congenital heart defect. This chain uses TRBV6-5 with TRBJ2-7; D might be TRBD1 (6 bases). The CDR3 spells CASSYSGRGSEQYF. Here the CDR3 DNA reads TGTGCCAGCAGTTACTCAGGCAGGGGAAGCGAGCAGTACTTC.